The 8 T cell receptor beta chains below all came from one sample that was sequenced in a study of CD8 T cells in Susac syndrome. With random hexamers, roughly 0.45 to 1 ug RNA was reverse transcribed. TCRdb reprocessed the immunoSEQ multiplex PCR reads with MiXCR, giving one entry per CDR3 protein. The table records about 430,000 distinct CDR3 sequences, approximately 85% of them present only once. The specimen sequenced was CD8+ T cells from PBMCs. Receptor source: a human donor with multiple sclerosis.

This clonotype was counted a few times. CDR3 region: CASRPTAGVSYEQYF. The CDR3 DNA sequence: TGTGCCAGCAGGCCTACAGCCGGAGTTTCCTACGAGCAGTACTTC. The chain couples TRBV27 to TRBJ2-7; D remains unclear. The CDR3 covers 15 residues. Trimming stripped 6 bases from V and 1 base from J, with 16 bases between. Germline V gene sequence: CDR1 MNHEY, CDR2 SMNVEV (reference sequence).

The chain joins TRBV20-1 to TRBJ1-2, with a weak D call TRBD1 (5 bases). Germline CDR1 and CDR2: DFQATT and SNEGSKA (reference sequence). The germline V and J ends were trimmed by 0 bases and 6 bases, with 11 bases remaining between them. The length of the CDR3 is 13 residues. CDR3 loop: CSARDWGGDGYTF. As DNA, the CDR3 is TGCAGTGCTAGAGATTGGGGAGGGGATGGCTACACCTTC.

The chain joins TRBV9 to TRBJ2-2, with D unclear. CDR1 is SGDLS, CDR2 YYNGEE, per germline. The CDR3 has 16 residues. The V and J ends lost 6 bases and 1 base respectively, with 16 bases between them. In DNA form, the CDR3 reads TGTGCCAGCAACCGAGGATTAGACTGGAACACCGGGGAGCTGTTTTTT. Its translation is CASNRGLDWNTGELFF.

The chain carries TRBV6-5 and TRBJ2-1; D gene uncertain. The V end was cut by 0 bases, the J end by 8 bases, with 14 bases between. CDR1 is MNHEY, CDR2 SVGAGI, per germline. The CDR3 has 15 amino acids. Here the CDR3 DNA reads TGTGCCAGCAGTTACTCGTCCCCCCCTGTTGATGAGCAGTTCTTC. It encodes CASSYSSPPVDEQFF.

This clonotype has a handful of counts. CDR3 loop: CASSPGLAGGGDTQYF. The CDR3 DNA sequence: TGTGCCAGCAGTCCCGGACTAGCGGGAGGAGGGGATACGCAGTATTTT. The chain couples TRBV6-1 to TRBJ2-3, with 14 nucleotides matching TRBD2. The CDR3 consists of 16 residues. V trimming: 5 bases; J trimming: 6 bases; junction bases outside the gene matches: 7. Germline loops: CDR1 MNHNS, CDR2 SASEGT.

The gene calls are TRBV5-1 and TRBJ2-2, with D possibly being TRBD1 (5 bases). The CDR3 is 15 residues long. Trimming cost V 0 bases and J 6 bases, with 12 bases left between them. The germline V gene has CDR1 SGHRS and CDR2 YFSETQ. CDR3 sequence reads: CASSLGQGPPGELFF. CDR3 DNA sequence: TGCGCCAGCAGCTTGGGGCAGGGCCCTCCCGGGGAGCTGTTTTTT.

CDR3 protein: CASSWGTGEQPQHF. DNA for the CDR3: TGCGCCAGCAGCTGGGGGACAGGGGAACAGCCCCAGCATTTT. This chain connects TRBV5-1 to TRBJ1-5; 10 bases are shared with TRBD1. In germline, CDR1 is SGHRS, CDR2 YFSETQ. This CDR3 contains 14 residues. The J segment lost 7 bases and the V segment lost 3 bases, leaving 4 bases of the junction unmatched. Drawing the rest from reference TRBV5-1 and TRBJ1-5, the complete variable domain is KAGVTQTPRYLIKTRGQQVTLSCSPISGHRSVSWYQQTPGQGLQFLFEYFSETQRNKGNFPGRFSGRQFSNSRSEMNVSTLELGDSALYLCASSWGTGEQPQHFGDGTRLSIL.

The CDR3 is CSARDGREVGHNEQFF. DNA for the CDR3: TGCAGTGCTAGAGATGGGCGGGAGGTAGGGCACAATGAGCAGTTCTTC. This chain connects TRBV20-1 to TRBJ2-1; TRBD2 aligns across 8 bases. Germline-derived CDR1 and CDR2 are DFQATT and SNEGSKA (reference sequence). This CDR3 is 16 amino acids long. V shed 0 bases and J 5 bases; nucleotides not matched to a gene: 9.